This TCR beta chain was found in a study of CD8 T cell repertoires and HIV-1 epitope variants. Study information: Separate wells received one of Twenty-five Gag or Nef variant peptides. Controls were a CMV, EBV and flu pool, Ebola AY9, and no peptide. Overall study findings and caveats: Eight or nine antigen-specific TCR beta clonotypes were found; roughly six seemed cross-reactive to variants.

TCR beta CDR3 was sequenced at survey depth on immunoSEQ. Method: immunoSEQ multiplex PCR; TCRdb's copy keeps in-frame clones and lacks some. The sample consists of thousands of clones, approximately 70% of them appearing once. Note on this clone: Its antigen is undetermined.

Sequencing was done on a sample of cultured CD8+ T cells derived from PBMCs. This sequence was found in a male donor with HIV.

The CDR3 here is CASSLFVPGTSNQPQHF. The CDR3 DNA follows: TGTGCCAGCAGTTTATTCGTCCCAGGAACTAGCAATCAGCCCCAGCATTTT. The chain combines TRBV27 with TRBJ1-5; D gene unclear. CDR1 is MNHEY and CDR2 is SMNVEV in the germline V gene (reference sequence). The CDR3 spans 17 residues. Trimming pared 1 base from V and 0 bases from J, leaving 13 bases between.